The clone carrying this T cell receptor (beta chain) was counted only a few times. Its target is unknown. This entry comes from a study of CD8+CD57+ T cells in acquired aplastic anemia. Study-level findings and limits: In common between the patients and the controls were around 29 CD8+ CDR3 sequences.

Patients chosen for sequencing had CD8+CD57+ cells that had expanded, as shown by flow cytometry. Genomic DNA constituted the template upon which TCR beta VDJ and CDR3 profiling was performed. Each CDR3 protein is one row after TCRdb ran MiXCR on the reads. The sample holds 200,000 or so distinct CDR3 sequences, 48% seen once. The germline V gene has CDR1 DFQATT and CDR2 SNEGSKA (reference sequence). The V gene end was trimmed by 4 bases and the J gene end by 4 bases; junction bases not matched to a gene: 3. This CDR3 comprises 13 residues. This receptor was obtained from a human donor with aplastic anemia. The V gene is TRBV20-1, the J gene TRBJ1-4; TRBD1 agrees at 7 bases. Specimen: sorted CD4+, CD8+, or CD8+CD57+ T cells (not recorded which) from PBMCs. DNA of the CDR3: TGCAGTGCTACCCGGGACAGTAATGAAAAACTGTTTTTT. The encoded protein is CSATRDSNEKLFF.